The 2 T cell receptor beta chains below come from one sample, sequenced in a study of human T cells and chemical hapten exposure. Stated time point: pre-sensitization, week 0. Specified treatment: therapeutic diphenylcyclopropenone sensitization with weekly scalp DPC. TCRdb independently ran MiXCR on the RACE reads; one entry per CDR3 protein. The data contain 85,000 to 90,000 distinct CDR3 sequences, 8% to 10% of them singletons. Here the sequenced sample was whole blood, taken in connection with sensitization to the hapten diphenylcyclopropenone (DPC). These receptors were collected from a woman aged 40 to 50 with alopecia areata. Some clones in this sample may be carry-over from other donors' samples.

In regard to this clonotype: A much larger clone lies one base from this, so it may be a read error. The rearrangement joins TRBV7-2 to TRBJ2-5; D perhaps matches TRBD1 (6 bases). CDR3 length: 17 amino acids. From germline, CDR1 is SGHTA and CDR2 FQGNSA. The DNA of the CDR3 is TGTGCCAGCAGCTCCCCCTTCCCGAGAACAGGGTCGGAGACCCAGAACTTC. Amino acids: CASSSPFPRTGSETQNF. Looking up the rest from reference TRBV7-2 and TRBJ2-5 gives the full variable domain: GAGVSQSPSNKVTEKGKDVELRCDPISGHTALYWYRQSLGQGLEFLIYFQGNSAPDKSGLPSDRFSAERTGGSVSTLTIQRTQQEDSAVYLCASSSPFPRTGSETQNFGPGTRLLVL.

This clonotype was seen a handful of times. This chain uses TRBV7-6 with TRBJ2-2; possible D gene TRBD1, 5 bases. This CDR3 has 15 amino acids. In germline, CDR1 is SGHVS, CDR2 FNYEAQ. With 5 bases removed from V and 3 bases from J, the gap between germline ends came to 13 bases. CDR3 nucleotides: TGTGCCAGCAGCCGAATGCTAGGGGACACCGGGGAGCTGTTTTTT. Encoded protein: CASSRMLGDTGELFF.